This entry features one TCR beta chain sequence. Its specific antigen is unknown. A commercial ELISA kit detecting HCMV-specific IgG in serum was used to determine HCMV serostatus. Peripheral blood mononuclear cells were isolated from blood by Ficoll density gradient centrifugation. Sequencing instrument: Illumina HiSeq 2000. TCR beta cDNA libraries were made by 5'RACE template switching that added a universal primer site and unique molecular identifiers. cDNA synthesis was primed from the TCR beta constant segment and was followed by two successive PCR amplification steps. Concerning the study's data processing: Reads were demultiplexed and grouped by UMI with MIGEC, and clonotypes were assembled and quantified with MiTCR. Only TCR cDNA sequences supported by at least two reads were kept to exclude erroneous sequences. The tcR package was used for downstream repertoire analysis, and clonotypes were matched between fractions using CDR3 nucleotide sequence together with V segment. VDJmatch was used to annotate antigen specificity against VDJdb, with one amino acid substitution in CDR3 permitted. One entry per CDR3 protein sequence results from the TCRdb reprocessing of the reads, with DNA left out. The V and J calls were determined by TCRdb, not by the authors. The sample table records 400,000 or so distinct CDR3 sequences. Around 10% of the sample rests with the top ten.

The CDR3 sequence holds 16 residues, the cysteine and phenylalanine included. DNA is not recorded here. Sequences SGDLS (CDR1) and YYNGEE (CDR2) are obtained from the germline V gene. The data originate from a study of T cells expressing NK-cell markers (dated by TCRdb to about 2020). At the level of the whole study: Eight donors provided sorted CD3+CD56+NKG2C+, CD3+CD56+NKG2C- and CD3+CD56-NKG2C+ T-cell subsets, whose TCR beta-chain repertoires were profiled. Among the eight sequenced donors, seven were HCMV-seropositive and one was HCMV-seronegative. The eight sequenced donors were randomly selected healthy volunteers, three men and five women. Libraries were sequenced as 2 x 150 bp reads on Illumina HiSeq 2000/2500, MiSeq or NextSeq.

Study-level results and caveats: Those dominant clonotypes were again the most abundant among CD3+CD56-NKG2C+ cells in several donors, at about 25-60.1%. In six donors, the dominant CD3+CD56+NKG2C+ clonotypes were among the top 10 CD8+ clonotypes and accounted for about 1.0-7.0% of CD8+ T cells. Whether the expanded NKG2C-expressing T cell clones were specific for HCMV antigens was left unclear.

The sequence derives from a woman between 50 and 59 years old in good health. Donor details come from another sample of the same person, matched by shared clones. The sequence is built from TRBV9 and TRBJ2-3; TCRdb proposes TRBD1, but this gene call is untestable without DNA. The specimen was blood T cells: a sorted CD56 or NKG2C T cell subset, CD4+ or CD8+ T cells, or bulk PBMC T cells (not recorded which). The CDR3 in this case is CASSVGSPGTRDTQYF. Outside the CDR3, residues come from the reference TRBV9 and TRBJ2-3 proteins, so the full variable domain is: DSGVTQTPKHLITATGQRVTLRCSPRSGDLSVYWYQQSLDQGLQFLIQYYNGEERAKGNILERFSAQQFPDLHSELNLSSLELGDSALYFCASSVGSPGTRDTQYFGPGTRLTVL.